The T cell receptor (beta chain) described here comes from a study of read filtering for tumor transcriptome and immune sequencing. This clonotype has ten or more counts. The CDR3 length is 13 residues. V was trimmed by 2 bases and J by 6 bases, leaving 12 bases between them. Germline assignment: CDR1 SGHRS and CDR2 YFSETQ. Molecular barcoded adaptors covering alpha/delta and beta/gamma chains were used on 400 ng RNA. A single record per CDR3 protein comes from TCRdb applying MiXCR to the reads. This table has 57,000 or so distinct CDR3 sequences, about 21% appearing once. The TCR was taken from a donor at least 40 years old with multiple myeloma. This rearrangement joins TRBV5-1 to TRBJ2-7, with D perhaps matching TRBD1 or TRBD2 (5 bases each). Sequenced sample: a population of CD138-negative cells sorted from bone marrow. The CDR3 DNA sequence: TGCGCCAGCAGCTTCGACGGGACCGGCGAGCAGTACTTC. Residues: CASSFDGTGEQYF.